Shown below are 26 T cell receptor beta chains from a single sample sequenced in a study of breast tumors, draining lymph nodes, adjacent tissues. Each CDR3 protein is one row after TCRdb ran MiXCR on the multiplex PCR reads. There are 45,000 to 60,000 distinct CDR3 sequences in the sample; approximately 22% occur only once, and under 9.5% lies in the top ten. Sequenced sample: breast tumor tissue. The source is a female donor with breast cancer. Some clones in this sample may be carry-over from other donors' samples.

This clonotype has at least ten counts. The V gene is TRBV2, the J gene TRBJ1-4, with a tentative D call TRBD1 (5 bases). CDR3 length: 14 amino acids. Per the germline V gene, CDR1 is SNHLY and CDR2 is FYNNEI. The ends were cut back, 3 bases at V and 4 bases at J, with 9 bases in the middle. The chain's CDR3 is CASSETVLNEKLFF. In DNA form, the CDR3 reads TGTGCCAGCAGTGAGACAGTGCTTAATGAAAAACTGTTTTTT.

As for this clonotype: This may be a read error, as it is one base from a much larger clone. Here the CDR3 omits its conserved ending phenylalanine or tryptophan, so a read error is the likely source. The rearrangement joins TRBV20-1 to TRBJ1-4; no clear D. The CDR3 totals 12 residues. Germline CDR1 and CDR2: DFQATT and SNEGSKA (reference sequence). Trimming left V 3 bases short and J 4 bases short, with 6 bases between. Here the CDR3 reads CSARALNEKLFL. CDR3 DNA: TGCAGTGCTAGGGCCCTTAATGAAAAACTGTTTCTT.

About this clonotype itself: A much larger clone differs by one base, so this may be a read error. The chain has TRBV5-1 and TRBJ2-2; 10 bases align to TRBD1. Germline V gene sequence: CDR1 SGHRS, CDR2 YFSETQ. This CDR3 has 15 residues. The chain's CDR3 is CASSRDRGYTGGLFF. The CDR3 coding sequence is TGCGCCAGCAGCCGGGACAGGGGATACACCGGGGGGCTGTTTTTT.

The chain recombines TRBV9 with TRBJ2-5; D perhaps matches TRBD1 (5 bases). The CDR3 totals 14 residues. From germline, CDR1 is SGDLS and CDR2 YYNGEE. Trimming took 0 bases from V and 4 from J, leaving 10 bases between them. For the CDR3, the DNA is TGTGCCAGCAGCGTAGCGGCAGGGCTAGAGACCCAGTACTTC. Amino acids: CASSVAAGLETQYF.

This clonotype appeared many times. This chain joins TRBV4-2 and TRBJ2-2; 9 positions match TRBD1. Germline-derived CDR1 and CDR2 are LGHNA and YNFKEQ. V lost 1 base to trimming and J lost 3 bases; unmatched junction nucleotides: 0. The CDR3 is made up of 15 amino acids. CDR3 region: CASSQGTGDTGELFF. For the CDR3, the DNA is TGTGCCAGCAGCCAAGGGACAGGGGACACCGGGGAGCTGTTTTTT.

The J gene is TRBJ1-2, the V gene TRBV7-9; no reliable D call. Deletions cut 1 base from V and 2 bases from J, with 2 bases between. This CDR3 comprises 12 residues. The germline V gene has CDR1 SEHNR and CDR2 FQNEAQ (reference sequence). This chain's CDR3 is CASSLGNYGYTF. The CDR3 DNA is TGTGCCAGCAGCTTAGGGAACTATGGCTACACCTTC.

The chain has TRBV10-3 and TRBJ2-3, with 11 bases aligning to TRBD2. V was clipped by 6 bases and J by 5 bases; unmatched bases: 7. The CDR3 covers 15 residues. The germline gives CDR1 ENHRY, CDR2 SYGVKD. The CDR3 loop is CAIRVAGGLGDTQYF. The CDR3 coding sequence is TGTGCCATCAGGGTAGCGGGAGGGCTCGGAGATACGCAGTATTTT.

This clonotype was detected ten times or more. This chain connects TRBV6-1 to TRBJ2-7, with 7 positions matching TRBD2. The CDR3 extends over 14 amino acids. Germline values: CDR1 MNHNS, CDR2 SASEGT. V shed 2 bases and J 4 bases; nucleotides not matched to a gene: 5. The CDR3 DNA is TGTGCCAGCAGTGAATTGGGGGGGTTTTACGAGCAGTACTTC. This sequence encodes CASSELGGFYEQYF.

This clonotype appeared many times. The chain recombines TRBV2 with TRBJ2-1; 8 bases are shared with TRBD1. Unmatched junction bases numbered 6, after V lost 0 bases and J lost 8 bases. Germline V gives CDR1 SNHLY, CDR2 FYNNEI. This CDR3 contains 15 residues. This CDR3 reads CASSEAQGASYEQFF. The CDR3, as DNA: TGTGCCAGCAGTGAAGCCCAGGGGGCTAGCTATGAGCAGTTCTTC. The whole variable domain, remainder taken from reference TRBV2 and TRBJ2-1, is EPEVTQTPSHQVTQMGQEVILRCVPISNHLYFYWYRQILGQKVEFLVSFYNNEISEKSEIFDDQFSVERPDGSNFTLKIRSTKLEDSAMYFCASSEAQGASYEQFFGPGTRLTVL.

This clonotype has more than one count but fewer than ten. The rearrangement joins TRBV10-3 to TRBJ2-5, with TRBD1 matching 12 bases. Per germline, CDR1 ENHRY and CDR2 SYGVKD. J gave up 4 bases and V 1 base, and 13 bases lay outside the gene matches. The CDR3 totals 19 residues. CDR3 region: CAISEFFDVGQGAGETQYF. The CDR3 DNA follows: TGTGCCATCAGTGAGTTTTTTGACGTGGGACAGGGGGCTGGAGAGACCCAGTACTTC.

This clonotype was recorded at least ten times. The genes are TRBV27 and TRBJ1-5, with TRBD1 as a possible D gene (6 bases). Germline V gene sequence: CDR1 MNHEY, CDR2 SMNVEV (reference sequence). CDR3 size: 17 residues. Trimming removed 1 base at V and 0 bases at J, with 13 bases between. CDR3 sequence: CASSLLRGGYSNQPQHF. CDR3 in DNA: TGTGCCAGCAGTTTATTACGTGGGGGCTATAGCAATCAGCCCCAGCATTTT.

The sample holds many counts of this clonotype. The chain employs TRBV27 and TRBJ1-5; no clear D gene. CDR1 and CDR2 (germline): MNHEY, SMNVEV (reference sequence). V was shortened by 5 bases and J by 7 bases, with 12 bases between the two germline ends. The length of the CDR3 is 13 residues. CDR3 sequence: CASSLVEGQPQHF. CDR3 sequence (DNA): TGTGCCAGCAGTCTGGTTGAGGGCCAGCCCCAGCATTTT.

On this clonotype: A read error may account for a junction end that differs from germline. V is TRBV20-1 and J is TRBJ2-5, with D tentatively TRBD1 (6 bases). In germline, CDR1 is DFQATT, CDR2 SNEGSKA (reference sequence). CDR3 size: 14 residues. CDR3 sequence (DNA): TGCAGTGCTAGCATGTTAACAGGGCAGGAGAGCCAGTACTTC. Translating it yields CSASMLTGQESQYF.

In this sample, this clonotype turned up many times. The CDR3 loop reads CASRNPQGNSYEQYF. DNA of the CDR3: TGTGCCAGCCGAAATCCCCAGGGGAACTCCTACGAGCAGTACTTC. This chain links TRBV28 with TRBJ2-7, with D perhaps TRBD1 (6 bases). Germline V gene data show CDR1 as MDHEN and CDR2 as SYDVKM. V dropped 8 bases and J dropped 0 bases, with 17 bases sitting between them. This CDR3 is built from 15 residues. The complete variable domain, with remaining parts taken from reference TRBV28 and TRBJ2-7, reads DVKVTQSSRYLVKRTGEKVFLECVQDMDHENMFWYRQDPGLGLRLIYFSYDVKMKEKGDIPEGYSVSREKKERFSLILESASTNQTSMYLCASRNPQGNSYEQYFGPGTRLTVT.

With regard to this clonotype: A clone one base away is much larger, so this may be a read error. The genes are TRBV20-1 and TRBJ2-1; 9 bases match TRBD2. CDR3 size: 16 residues. The V gene's germline CDR1 is DFQATT and CDR2 SNEGSKA (reference sequence). CDR3 region: CSARDGFAGGHDEQLF. In DNA, the CDR3 is TGCAGTGCTAGAGATGGGTTTGCGGGAGGGCATGATGAGCAGCTCTTC.

This clonotype has at least ten counts. The chain employs TRBV7-9 and TRBJ2-1, with 8 positions matching TRBD2. The V gene's germline CDR1 is SEHNR and CDR2 FQNEAQ (reference sequence). The CDR3 contains 16 residues. The junction had 13 bases not matched to a gene; V was cut back by 5 bases and J by 7 bases. The CDR3 loop is CASSPPRAGGSNEQFF. Here the CDR3 DNA reads TGTGCCAGCAGCCCCCCCCGGGCGGGGGGAAGTAATGAGCAGTTCTTC.

This clonotype has just a few counts. This sequence joins TRBV3-1 and TRBJ2-1, with 9 bases lining up with TRBD2. Germline CDR1 reads LGHDT; CDR2 reads YNNKEL (reference sequence). With V trimmed by 1 base and J by 7 bases, 5 bases remained unmatched. This CDR3 comprises 15 residues. CDR3 loop: CASSQVSGSWNEQFF. The CDR3 nucleotides are TGTGCCAGCAGCCAAGTTAGCGGGAGTTGGAATGAGCAGTTCTTC.

A word on this clonotype: This sequence may be a read error, since a much larger clone differs from it by one base. V gene TRBV20-1 combines with J gene TRBJ2-5; perhaps TRBD2 as D (6 bases). V was shortened by 0 bases and J by 2 bases, with 37 bases between the two germline ends. The CDR3 consists of 23 residues. CDR1 and CDR2 from the germline V gene are DFQATT and SNEGSKA (reference sequence). CDR3 bases: TGCAGTGCTAGAGAAGCCAACTTGGCGCGGGGAGTACGACGTTGGGGTCCTCAAGAGACCCAGTACTTC. It is translated as CSAREANLARGVRRWGPQETQYF.

At least ten counts were recorded for this clonotype. V is TRBV30 and J is TRBJ1-6, with 7 positions matching TRBD1. The CDR3 length is 15 residues. Germline V CDR1 and CDR2: GTSNPN, SVGIG (reference sequence). V gave up 7 bases and J gave up 7 bases; unmatched junction bases: 13. CDR3 sequence reads: CASQTGISTNSPLHF. In DNA, the CDR3 is TGTGCCTCACAGACAGGGATATCAACAAATTCACCCCTCCACTTT.

This clonotype has at least ten counts. The rearrangement joins TRBV14 to TRBJ2-7; the match to TRBD2 covers 10 bases. CDR1 and CDR2 from the germline V gene are SGHDN and FVKESK. This CDR3 is built from 15 residues. J gave up 2 bases and V 4 bases, and 5 bases lay outside the gene matches. This CDR3 reads CASSPALAGAYEQYF. In nucleotides, the CDR3 is TGTGCCAGCAGCCCCGCGCTAGCGGGGGCCTACGAGCAGTACTTC.

The chain carries TRBV5-8 and TRBJ2-1; perhaps TRBD1 as D (6 bases). The CDR3 extends over 14 amino acids. Germline lookup yields CDR1 SGHTS and CDR2 YDEGEE. V gave up 5 bases and J gave up 5 bases, with 14 bases separating them. CDR3 residues: CASRVGGSHNEQFF. The CDR3 DNA is TGTGCCAGCAGGGTAGGGGGTTCCCACAATGAGCAGTTCTTC. Full variable domain (outside the CDR3, taken from reference TRBV5-8 and TRBJ2-1): EAGVTQSPTHLIKTRGQQATLRCSPISGHTSVYWYQQALGLGLQFLLWYDEGEERNRGNFPPRFSGRQFPNYSSELNVNALELEDSALYLCASRVGGSHNEQFFGPGTRLTVL.

This clonotype was seen at least ten times. The chain has TRBV6-5 and TRBJ1-5, with D maybe TRBD1 (5 bases). The CDR3 runs to 16 residues. Germline V gene data show CDR1 as MNHEY and CDR2 as SVGAGI. The V end lost 5 bases, the J end lost 0 bases, and 14 bases lay between the germline ends. CDR3 in amino acids: CASSPGQRYSNQPQHF. In DNA form, the CDR3 reads TGTGCCAGCAGTCCAGGGCAAAGATATAGCAATCAGCCCCAGCATTTT.

Many counts were recorded for this clonotype. V and J are TRBV6-5 and TRBJ1-5; 11 nucleotides line up with TRBD1. Germline V gene data show CDR1 as MNHEY and CDR2 as SVGAGI. This CDR3 is built from 14 residues. Trimming cost V 6 bases and J 10 bases; bases outside gene matches: 8. The CDR3 DNA sequence: TGTGCCAGCAGACAAGGACAGGGGGCGCATCCCCAGCATTTT. The encoded protein is CASRQGQGAHPQHF.

There are many counts of this clonotype. The chain combines TRBV2 with TRBJ1-4, with a tentative D call TRBD1 (6 bases). Looked up from germline, CDR1 is SNHLY and CDR2 is FYNNEI. Trimming took 7 bases from V and 3 from J, leaving 15 bases between them. The CDR3 contains 15 residues. CDR3 sequence: CASTAGGVSNEKLFF. The DNA for the CDR3 is TGTGCCAGCACCGCGGGGGGCGTCTCTAATGAAAAACTGTTTTTT.

Comment on this clonotype: Just one base apart from a much larger clone, this may be a read error. The genes are TRBV12-3 or TRBV12-4 and TRBJ1-5; no definite D call. The CDR3 sequence is 13 residues long. The V and J ends lost 2 bases and 6 bases respectively, with 8 bases between them. CDR3 amino acids: CASSLRAGQPQHF. CDR3 nucleotides: TGTGCCAGCAGTTTACGGGCCGGTCAGCCCCAGCATTTT.

This clonotype was observed at least ten times. The CDR3 protein is CSASRGGVSYNEQFF. CDR3 coding DNA: TGCAGTGCTAGCCGGGGGGGGGTTTCCTACAATGAGCAGTTCTTC. The V and J genes are TRBV20-1 and TRBJ2-1; 8 nucleotides match TRBD2. CDR3 length: 15 amino acids. Germline CDR1 DFQATT, CDR2 SNEGSKA (reference sequence). V lost 3 bases, J lost 1 base, and 5 bases stayed unmatched.